This T cell receptor beta chain was sequenced for a study of T cell responses to AZD1222 COVID-19 vaccine. V lost 0 bases, J lost 3 bases, and 11 bases lay in between. The CDR3 loop spans 15 amino acids. Germline V gene lookup returns CDR1 SGHNT and CDR2 YYREEE (reference sequence). Sequencing was performed with immunoSEQ multiplex PCR; in TCRdb, only in-frame clones are kept and a portion is missing. The table includes roughly 120,000 clones, roughly 90% detected once. Study-wide points: In all cases, repertoires were sampled only after the peak T cell response.

With respect to this clone: As yet, its antigen is unknown.

This sequence was found in an adult in good health. The rearrangement uses TRBV5-4 and TRBJ2-3; TRBD2 might be the D (6 bases). The specimen was peripheral blood, collected on day 0 of AZD1222 vaccination. The CDR3 sequence is CASSLVPGETDTQYF. CDR3 nucleotide sequence: TGTGCCAGCAGCTTGGTTCCGGGGGAGACAGATACGCAGTATTTT.